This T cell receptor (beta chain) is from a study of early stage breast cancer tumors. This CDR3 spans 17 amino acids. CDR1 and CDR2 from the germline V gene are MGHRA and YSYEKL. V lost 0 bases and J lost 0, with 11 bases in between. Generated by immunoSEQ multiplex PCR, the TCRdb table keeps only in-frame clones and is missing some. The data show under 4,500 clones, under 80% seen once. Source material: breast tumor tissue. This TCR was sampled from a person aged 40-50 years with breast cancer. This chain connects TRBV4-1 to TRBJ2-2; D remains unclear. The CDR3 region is CASSQDRARSNTGELFF. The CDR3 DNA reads TGCGCCAGCAGCCAAGATCGTGCCCGATCGAACACCGGGGAGCTGTTTTTT.